Here is one T cell receptor beta chain with its context. This clone's antigen is unknown. Qualities for individual bases were not recorded, and no much larger clone is one base off. Libraries were constructed by the immunoSEQ multiplex PCR assay. Here the immuneACCESS table is served through TCRdb, limited to in-frame sequences with V and J called. Missing clones are a known gap in these copies; in checked studies unresolved V genes cover under half, and the rest lacks a known reason. The table for this sample lists around 200,000 clones; approximately 92% of them were counted only once. Roughly 1.5% of the sample is taken by the ten largest. This sample stems from a study of control samples from healthy donors and cancer patients (dated by TCRdb to about 2020). From a lookup of the germline V gene, CDR1 and CDR2 are SGHRS and YFSETQ. Taken from cysteine to phenylalanine, the CDR3 has 15 residues. Solely the CDR3 DNA is kept, with 45 bases framed from the first base. Trimming takes 3 bases off V and 4 bases off J; junction bases not matched to a gene: 8.

The sequence joins TRBV5-1 to TRBJ1-1, and TRBD1 aligns with 8 junction nucleotides. The sequenced sample consisted of blood. The receptor comes from a man between 18 and 35 years old in good health. The DNA sequence is TGCGCCAGCAGCTCGACAGGGGCGGGGAGCACTGAAGCTTTCTTT. Its product reads: CASSSTGAGSTEAFF.